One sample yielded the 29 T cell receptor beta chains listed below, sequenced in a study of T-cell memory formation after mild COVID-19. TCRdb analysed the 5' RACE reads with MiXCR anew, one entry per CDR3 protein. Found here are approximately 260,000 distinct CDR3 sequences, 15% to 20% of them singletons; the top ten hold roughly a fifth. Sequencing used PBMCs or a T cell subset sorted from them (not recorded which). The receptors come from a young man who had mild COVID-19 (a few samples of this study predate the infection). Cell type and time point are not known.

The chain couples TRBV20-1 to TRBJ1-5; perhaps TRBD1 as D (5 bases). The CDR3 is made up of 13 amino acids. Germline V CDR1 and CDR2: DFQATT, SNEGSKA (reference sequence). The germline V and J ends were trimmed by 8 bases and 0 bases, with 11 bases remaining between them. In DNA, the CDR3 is TGCAGTATTCAGGGTTATAGCAATCAGCCCCAGCATTTT. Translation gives CSIQGYSNQPQHF.

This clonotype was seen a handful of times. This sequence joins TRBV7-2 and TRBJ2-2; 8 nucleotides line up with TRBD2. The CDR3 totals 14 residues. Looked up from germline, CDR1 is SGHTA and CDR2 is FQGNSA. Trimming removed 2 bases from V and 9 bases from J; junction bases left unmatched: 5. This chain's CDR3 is CASSLFGGGRELFF. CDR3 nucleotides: TGTGCCAGCAGCTTATTCGGGGGGGGCAGGGAGCTGTTTTTT.

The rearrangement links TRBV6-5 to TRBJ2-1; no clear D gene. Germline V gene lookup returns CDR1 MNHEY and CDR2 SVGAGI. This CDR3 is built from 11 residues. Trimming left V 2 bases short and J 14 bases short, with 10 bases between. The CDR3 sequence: CASSYRSKEFF. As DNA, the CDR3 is TGTGCCAGCAGTTACCGATCCAAGGAGTTCTTC.

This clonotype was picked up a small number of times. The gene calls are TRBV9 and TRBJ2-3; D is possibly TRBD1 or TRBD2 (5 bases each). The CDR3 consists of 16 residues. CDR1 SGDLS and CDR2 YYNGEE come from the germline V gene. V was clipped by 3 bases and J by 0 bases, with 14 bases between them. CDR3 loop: CASSAHGTMSTDTQYF. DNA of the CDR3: TGTGCCAGCAGCGCACACGGGACCATGAGCACAGATACGCAGTATTTT.

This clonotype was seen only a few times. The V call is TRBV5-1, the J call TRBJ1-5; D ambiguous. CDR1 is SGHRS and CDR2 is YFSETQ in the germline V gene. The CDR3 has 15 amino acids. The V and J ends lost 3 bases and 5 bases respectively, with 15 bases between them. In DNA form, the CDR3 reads TGCGCCAGCAGCTCGCGCACTTACTTGGATCAGCCCCAGCATTTT. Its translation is CASSSRTYLDQPQHF.

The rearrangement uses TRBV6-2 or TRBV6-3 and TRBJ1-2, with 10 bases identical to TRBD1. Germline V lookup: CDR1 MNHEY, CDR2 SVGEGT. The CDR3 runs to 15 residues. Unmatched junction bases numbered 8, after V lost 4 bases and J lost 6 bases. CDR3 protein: CASSLGTGEMDGYTF. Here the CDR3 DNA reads TGTGCCAGCAGTTTGGGGACAGGGGAAATGGATGGCTACACCTTC.

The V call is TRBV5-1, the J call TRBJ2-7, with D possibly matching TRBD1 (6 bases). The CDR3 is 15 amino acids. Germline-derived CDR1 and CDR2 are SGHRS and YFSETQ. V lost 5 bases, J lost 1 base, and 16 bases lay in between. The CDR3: CASRSTGSSSYEQYV. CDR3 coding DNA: TGCGCCAGCAGATCGACAGGATCAAGTTCCTACGAGCAGTACGTC.

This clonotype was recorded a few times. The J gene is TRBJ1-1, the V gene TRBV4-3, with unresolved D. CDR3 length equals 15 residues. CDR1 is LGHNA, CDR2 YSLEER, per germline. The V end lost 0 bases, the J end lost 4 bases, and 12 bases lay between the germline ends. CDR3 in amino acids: CASSQDLLQITEAFF. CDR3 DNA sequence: TGCGCCAGCAGCCAAGATCTATTACAGATCACTGAAGCTTTCTTT.

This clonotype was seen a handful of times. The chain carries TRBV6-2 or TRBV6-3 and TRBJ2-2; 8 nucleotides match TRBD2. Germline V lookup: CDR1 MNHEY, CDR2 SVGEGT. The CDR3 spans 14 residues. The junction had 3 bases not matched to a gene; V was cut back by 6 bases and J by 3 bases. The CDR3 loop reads CASRPGGYTGELFF. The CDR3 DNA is TGTGCCAGCAGGCCGGGGGGGTACACCGGGGAGCTGTTTTTT.

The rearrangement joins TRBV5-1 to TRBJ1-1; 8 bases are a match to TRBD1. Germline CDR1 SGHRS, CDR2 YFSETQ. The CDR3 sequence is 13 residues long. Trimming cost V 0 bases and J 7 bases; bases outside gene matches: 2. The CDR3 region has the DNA TGCGCCAGCAGCTTGGCTGACAGGGGTGAAGCTTTCTTT. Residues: CASSLADRGEAFF.

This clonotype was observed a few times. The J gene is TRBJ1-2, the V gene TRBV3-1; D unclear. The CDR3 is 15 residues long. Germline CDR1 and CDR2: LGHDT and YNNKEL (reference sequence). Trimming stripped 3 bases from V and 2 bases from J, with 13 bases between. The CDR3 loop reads CASSHPGVTNYGYTF. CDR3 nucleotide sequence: TGTGCCAGCAGCCACCCAGGAGTAACCAACTATGGCTACACCTTC.

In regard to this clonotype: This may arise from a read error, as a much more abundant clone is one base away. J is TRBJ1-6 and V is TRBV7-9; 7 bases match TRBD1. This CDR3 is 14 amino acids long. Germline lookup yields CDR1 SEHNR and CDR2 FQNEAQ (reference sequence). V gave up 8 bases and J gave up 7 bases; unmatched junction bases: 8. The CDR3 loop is CASGGQVGNSPLHF. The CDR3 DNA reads TGTGCCAGCGGAGGACAGGTTGGGAATTCACCCCTCCACTTT.

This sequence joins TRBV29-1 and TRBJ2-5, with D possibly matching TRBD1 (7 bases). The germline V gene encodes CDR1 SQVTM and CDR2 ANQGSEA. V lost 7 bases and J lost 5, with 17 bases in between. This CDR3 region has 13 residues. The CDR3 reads CSGRRDSGETQYF. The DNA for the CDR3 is TGCAGCGGGCGAAGGGACAGCGGGGAGACCCAGTACTTC.

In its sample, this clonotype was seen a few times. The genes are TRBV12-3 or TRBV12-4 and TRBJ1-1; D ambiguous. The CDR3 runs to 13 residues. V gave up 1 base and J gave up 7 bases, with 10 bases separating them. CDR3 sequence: CASSLGSINEAFF. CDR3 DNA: TGTGCCAGCAGTTTAGGCAGTATCAATGAAGCTTTCTTT.

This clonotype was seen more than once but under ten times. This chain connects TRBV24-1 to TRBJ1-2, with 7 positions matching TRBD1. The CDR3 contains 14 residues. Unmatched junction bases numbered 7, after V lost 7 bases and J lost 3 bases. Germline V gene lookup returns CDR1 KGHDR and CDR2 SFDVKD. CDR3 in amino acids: CATSDTGVDYGYTF. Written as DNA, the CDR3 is TGTGCCACCAGCGACACAGGGGTGGACTATGGCTACACCTTC.

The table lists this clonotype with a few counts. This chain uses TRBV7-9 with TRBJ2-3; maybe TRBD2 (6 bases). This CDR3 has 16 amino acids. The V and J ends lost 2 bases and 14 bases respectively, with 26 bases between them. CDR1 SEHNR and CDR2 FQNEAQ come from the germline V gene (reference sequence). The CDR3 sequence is CASSLPHFPPGDTWYF. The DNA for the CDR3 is TGTGCCAGCAGCTTACCCCACTTCCCCCCGGGGGATACATGGTATTTT.

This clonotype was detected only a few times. The CDR3 nucleotides are TGTGCCAGCAGCACACGGACAGGGAATACCGGGGAGCTGTTTTTT. It yields the protein CASSTRTGNTGELFF. This sequence joins TRBV7-2 and TRBJ2-2; 8 positions agree with TRBD1. Looked up from germline, CDR1 is SGHTA and CDR2 is FQGNSA. J lost 5 bases, V lost 5 bases, and 7 bases had no gene match. The CDR3 totals 15 residues. Full variable domain (rest looked up from reference TRBV7-2 and TRBJ2-2): GAGVSQSPSNKVTEKGKDVELRCDPISGHTALYWYRQSLGQGLEFLIYFQGNSAPDKSGLPSDRFSAERTGGSVSTLTIQRTQQEDSAVYLCASSTRTGNTGELFFGEGSRLTVL.

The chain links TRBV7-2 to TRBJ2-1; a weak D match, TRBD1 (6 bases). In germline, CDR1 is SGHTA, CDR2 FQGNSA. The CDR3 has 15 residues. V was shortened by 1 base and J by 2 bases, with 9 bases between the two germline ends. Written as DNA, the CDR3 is TGTGCCAGCAGCTTAGGTCGGACAGCCTACAATGAGCAGTTCTTC. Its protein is CASSLGRTAYNEQFF. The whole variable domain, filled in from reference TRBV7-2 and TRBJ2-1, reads GAGVSQSPSNKVTEKGKDVELRCDPISGHTALYWYRQSLGQGLEFLIYFQGNSAPDKSGLPSDRFSAERTGGSVSTLTIQRTQQEDSAVYLCASSLGRTAYNEQFFGPGTRLTVL.

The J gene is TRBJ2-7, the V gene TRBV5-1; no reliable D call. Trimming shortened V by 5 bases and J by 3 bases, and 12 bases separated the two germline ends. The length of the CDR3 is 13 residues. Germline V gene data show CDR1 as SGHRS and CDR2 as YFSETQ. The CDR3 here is CASRNGFNYEQYF. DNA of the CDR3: TGCGCCAGCAGGAACGGGTTTAACTACGAGCAGTACTTC.

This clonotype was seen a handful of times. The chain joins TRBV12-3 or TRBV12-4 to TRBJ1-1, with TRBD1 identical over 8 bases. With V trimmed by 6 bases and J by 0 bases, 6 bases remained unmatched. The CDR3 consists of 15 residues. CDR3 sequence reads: CASSLGQGLNTEAFF. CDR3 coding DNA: TGTGCCAGCAGCCTAGGACAGGGCCTGAACACTGAAGCTTTCTTT.

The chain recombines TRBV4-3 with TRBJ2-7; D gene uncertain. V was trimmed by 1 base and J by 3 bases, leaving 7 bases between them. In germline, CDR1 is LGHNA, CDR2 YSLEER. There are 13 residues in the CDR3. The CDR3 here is CASSQGLNYEQYF. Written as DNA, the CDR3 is TGCGCCAGCAGCCAAGGACTGAACTACGAGCAGTACTTC.

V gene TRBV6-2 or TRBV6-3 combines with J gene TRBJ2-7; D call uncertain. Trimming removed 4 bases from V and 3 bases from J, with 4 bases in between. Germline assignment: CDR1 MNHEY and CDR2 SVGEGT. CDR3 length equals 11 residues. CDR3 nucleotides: TGTGCCAGCAGTTGGGGCTACGAGCAGTACGTC. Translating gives CASSWGYEQYV.

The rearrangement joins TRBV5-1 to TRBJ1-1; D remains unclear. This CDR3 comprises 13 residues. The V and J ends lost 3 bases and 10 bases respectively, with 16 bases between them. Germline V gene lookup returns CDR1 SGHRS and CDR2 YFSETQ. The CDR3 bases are TGCGCCAGCAGCTCCACCCAGGAGTACATAGCTTTCTTT. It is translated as CASSSTQEYIAFF.

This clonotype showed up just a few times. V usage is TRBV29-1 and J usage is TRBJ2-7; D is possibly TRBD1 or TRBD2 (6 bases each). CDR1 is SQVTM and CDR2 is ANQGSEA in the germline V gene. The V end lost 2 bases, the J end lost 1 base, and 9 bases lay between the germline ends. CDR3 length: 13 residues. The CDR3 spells CSVERGESYEQYF. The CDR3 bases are TGCAGCGTTGAAAGGGGGGAGTCCTACGAGCAGTACTTC.

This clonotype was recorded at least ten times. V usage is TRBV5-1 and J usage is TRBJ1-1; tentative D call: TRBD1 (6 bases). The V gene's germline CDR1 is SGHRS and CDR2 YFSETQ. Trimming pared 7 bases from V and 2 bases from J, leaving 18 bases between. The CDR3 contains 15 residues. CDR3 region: CASRIRGAGNTEAFF. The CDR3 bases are TGCGCCAGCCGAATCCGGGGGGCTGGAAACACTGAAGCTTTCTTT.

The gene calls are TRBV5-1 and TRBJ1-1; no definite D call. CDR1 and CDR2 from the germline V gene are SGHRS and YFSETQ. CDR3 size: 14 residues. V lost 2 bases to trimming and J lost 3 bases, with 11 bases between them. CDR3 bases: TGCGCCAGCAGCTTCCGGGAGGTCGACACTGAAGCTTTCTTT. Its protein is CASSFREVDTEAFF.

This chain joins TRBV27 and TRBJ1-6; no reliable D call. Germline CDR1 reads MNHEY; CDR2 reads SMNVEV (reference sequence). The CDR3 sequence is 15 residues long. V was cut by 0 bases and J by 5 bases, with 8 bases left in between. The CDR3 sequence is CASSLSYNDNSPLHF. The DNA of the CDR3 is TGTGCCAGCAGTTTATCATATAACGATAATTCACCCCTCCACTTT.

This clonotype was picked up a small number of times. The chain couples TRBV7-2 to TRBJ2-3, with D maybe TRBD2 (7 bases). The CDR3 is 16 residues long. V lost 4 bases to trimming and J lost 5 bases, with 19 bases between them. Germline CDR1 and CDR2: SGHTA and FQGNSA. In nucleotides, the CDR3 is TGTGCCAGCAGCTGGGGAGGGGGGGCTTGGTTAGATACGCAGTATTTT. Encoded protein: CASSWGGGAWLDTQYF.

This chain's CDR3 is CASSTGTLQGYTF. The CDR3 DNA sequence: TGTGCCAGCAGCACCGGGACACTTCAGGGCTACACCTTC. The V call is TRBV7-2, the J call TRBJ1-2; possibly TRBD1 for D (6 bases). Trimming cost V 5 bases and J 8 bases, with 15 bases left between them. The CDR3 runs 13 residues. The germline gives CDR1 SGHTA, CDR2 FQGNSA.